This T cell receptor beta chain was captured by sequencing in a study of patients and donors after allogeneic stem cell transplantation. TCRdb processed the RT-PCR reads anew with MiXCR; each CDR3 protein has one entry. The sample carries tens of thousands of distinct CDR3 sequences, approximately 49% recorded once. The receptor's source is a human donor who was either an allogeneic HSCT recipient or a stem cell or donor lymphocyte infusion donor (not recorded which). It is not recorded whose cells these are; they may come from a transplant donor. The sequenced material came from blood, either unsorted or a sorted T cell fraction (not recorded which).

The CDR3 loop reads CSAMAQRMWTEAFF. The CDR3 nucleotides are TGCAGTGCTATGGCCCAAAGGATGTGGACTGAAGCTTTCTTT. This sequence joins TRBV20-1 and TRBJ1-1; D remains unclear. Germline CDR1 is DFQATT and CDR2 is SNEGSKA (reference sequence). This CDR3 region has 14 residues. V was pared by 4 bases and J by 5 bases, with 17 bases between.